This T cell receptor (beta chain) was documented in a study of shared clonotypes between healthy human individuals. Study-level background: Each donor's CD8 memory used one plate, CD8 naive two, each CD4 subset three. General study results and limits: Among the subsets, naive ones generally showed larger estimated richness than memory ones.

CDR3 size: 13 residues. Germline V gives CDR1 MNHNS, CDR2 SASEGT. The V gene lost 3 bases and the J gene lost 5 bases, with 10 bases spanning the gap. This table comes from immunoSEQ multiplex PCR, and its TCRdb copy is limited to in-frame clones, with some not included. Of about 580,000 clones detected, more than 95% appear once; the ten largest clones hold more than 0.3%. With regard to this clone: Its antigen is still unknown.

As defined, naive CD8 cells were CD45RO-negative and positively selected for CCR7, with terminally differentiated effector memory CD45RA+ cells excluded. Material for sequencing was naive CD8+ T cells sorted from blood. V and J are TRBV6-1 and TRBJ1-2, with unresolved D. The source is a man in his thirties or forties in good health. CDR3 loop: CASSEGYGYGYTF. The CDR3 nucleotides read TGTGCCAGCAGTGAGGGCTATGGGTATGGCTACACCTTC.